This record concerns one T cell receptor (beta chain) sequence. Its cognate antigen is unknown. This sample was included in a study of shared clonotypes between healthy human individuals. CDR3 size: 11 residues. Germline CDR1 and CDR2: MNHEY and SVGAGI. V was clipped by 7 bases and J by 0 bases, with 1 base between them. Study-wide findings and caveats: Lower generation probabilities were found for non-shared clonotypes than for those shared by all four donors.

The DNA input per sorted-subset replicate PCR was about 0.2 ug, corresponding to 32,000 or so T cell genomes. Using immunoSEQ multiplex PCR, the repertoire was profiled, and TCRdb retains in-frame clones only, with some absent. This repertoire shows 2 million to 2.5 million clones, approximately 93% found once; its top ten account for 0.35% to 0.45%. Every donor was a Caucasian adult from Nashville, Tennessee. The receptor comes from a man aged 18 to 29 in good health. Some clones in this sample may be carry-over from other donors' samples. The rearrangement joins TRBV6-5 to TRBJ2-1; D is unclear. Sequenced input: naive CD4+ T cells from PBMCs. Subset given: CD45RA+ positively selected. CDR3 DNA: TGTGCCAGCACCTCCTACAATGAGCAGTTCTTC. Translation gives CASTSYNEQFF.